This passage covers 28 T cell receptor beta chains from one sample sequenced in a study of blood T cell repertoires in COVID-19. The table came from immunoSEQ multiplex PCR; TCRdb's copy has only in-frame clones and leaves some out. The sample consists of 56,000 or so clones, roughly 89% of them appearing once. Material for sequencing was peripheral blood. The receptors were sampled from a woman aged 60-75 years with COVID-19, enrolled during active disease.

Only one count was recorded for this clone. In DNA, the CDR3 is TGTGCCATCAGTGATTGGGGGCCTGGGGCCAACGTCCTGACTTTC. Translating gives CAISDWGPGANVLTF. The rearrangement links TRBV10-3 to TRBJ2-6; tentatively, D is TRBD1 (6 bases). The CDR3 extends over 15 amino acids. Per the germline V gene, CDR1 is ENHRY and CDR2 is SYGVKD. Trimming removed 3 bases at V and 2 bases at J, with 8 bases between.

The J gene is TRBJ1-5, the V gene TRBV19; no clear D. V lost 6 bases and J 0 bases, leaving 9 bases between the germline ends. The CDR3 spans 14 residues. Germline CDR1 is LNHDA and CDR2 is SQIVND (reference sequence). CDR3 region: CASSPVNSNQPQHF. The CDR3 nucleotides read TGTGCCAGTAGCCCGGTGAATAGCAATCAGCCCCAGCATTTT.

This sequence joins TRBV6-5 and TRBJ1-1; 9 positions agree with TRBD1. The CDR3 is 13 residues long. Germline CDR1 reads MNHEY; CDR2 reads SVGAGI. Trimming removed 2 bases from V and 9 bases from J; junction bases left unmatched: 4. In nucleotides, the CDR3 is TGTGCCAGCAGTTACATGGACAGGGGAAAAGCTTTCTTT. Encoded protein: CASSYMDRGKAFF.

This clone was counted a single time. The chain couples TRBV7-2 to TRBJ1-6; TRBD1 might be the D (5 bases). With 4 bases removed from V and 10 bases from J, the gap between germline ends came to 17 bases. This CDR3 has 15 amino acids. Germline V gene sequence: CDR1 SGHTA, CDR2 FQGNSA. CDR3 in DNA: TGTGCCAGCAGCTCCGGAGGGCAGGGCGTATCACCCCTCCACTTT. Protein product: CASSSGGQGVSPLHF. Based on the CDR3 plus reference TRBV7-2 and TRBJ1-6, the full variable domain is GAGVSQSPSNKVTEKGKDVELRCDPISGHTALYWYRQSLGQGLEFLIYFQGNSAPDKSGLPSDRFSAERTGGSVSTLTIQRTQQEDSAVYLCASSSGGQGVSPLHFGNGTRLTVT.

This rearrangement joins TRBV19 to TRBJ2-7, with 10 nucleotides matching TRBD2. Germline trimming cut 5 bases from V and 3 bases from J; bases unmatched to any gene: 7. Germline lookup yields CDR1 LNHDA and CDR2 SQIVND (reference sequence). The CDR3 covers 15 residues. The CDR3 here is CASSLTSGNYYEQYF. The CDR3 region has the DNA TGTGCCAGTAGTCTCACTAGCGGGAACTACTACGAGCAGTACTTC.

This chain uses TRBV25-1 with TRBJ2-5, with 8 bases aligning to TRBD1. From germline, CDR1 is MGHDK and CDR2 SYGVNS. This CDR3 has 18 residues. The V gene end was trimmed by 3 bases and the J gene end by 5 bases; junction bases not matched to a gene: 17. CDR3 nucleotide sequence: TGTGCCAGCAGTGATATAACAGCAGGGGGCGTCTCTGAGGAGACCCAGTACTTC. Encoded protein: CASSDITAGGVSEETQYF.

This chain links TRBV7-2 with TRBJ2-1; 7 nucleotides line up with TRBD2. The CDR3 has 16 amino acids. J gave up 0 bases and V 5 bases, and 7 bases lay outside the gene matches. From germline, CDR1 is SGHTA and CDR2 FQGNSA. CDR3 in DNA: TGTGCCAGCAGCGCCTCTAGCGGTAGCTCCTACAATGAGCAGTTCTTC. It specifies CASSASSGSSYNEQFF.

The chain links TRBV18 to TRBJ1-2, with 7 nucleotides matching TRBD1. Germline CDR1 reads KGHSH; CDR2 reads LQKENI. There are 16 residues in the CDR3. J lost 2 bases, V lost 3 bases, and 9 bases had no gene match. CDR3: CASSPGGDRANYGYTF. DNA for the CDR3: TGTGCCAGCTCACCCGGCGGAGACAGGGCGAACTATGGCTACACCTTC.

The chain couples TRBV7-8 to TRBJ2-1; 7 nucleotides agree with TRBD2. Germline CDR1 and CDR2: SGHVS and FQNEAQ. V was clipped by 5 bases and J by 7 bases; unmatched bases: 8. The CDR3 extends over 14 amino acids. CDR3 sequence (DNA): TGTGCCAGCAGCACCTTTCTTAGCGGGAATGAGCAGTTCTTC. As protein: CASSTFLSGNEQFF.

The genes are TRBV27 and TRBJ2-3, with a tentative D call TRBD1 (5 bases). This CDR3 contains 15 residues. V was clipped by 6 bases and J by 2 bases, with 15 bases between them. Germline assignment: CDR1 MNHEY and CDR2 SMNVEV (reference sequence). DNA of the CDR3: TGTGCCAGCAGCCAAACAGGTCTACTCACAGATACGCAGTATTTT. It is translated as CASSQTGLLTDTQYF.

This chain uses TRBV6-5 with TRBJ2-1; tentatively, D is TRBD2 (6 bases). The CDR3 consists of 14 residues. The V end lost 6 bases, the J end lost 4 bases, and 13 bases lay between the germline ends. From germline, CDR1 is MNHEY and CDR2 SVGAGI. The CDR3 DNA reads TGTGCCAGCAGAGGCGGACTACCTTACAATGAGCAGTTCTTC. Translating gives CASRGGLPYNEQFF.

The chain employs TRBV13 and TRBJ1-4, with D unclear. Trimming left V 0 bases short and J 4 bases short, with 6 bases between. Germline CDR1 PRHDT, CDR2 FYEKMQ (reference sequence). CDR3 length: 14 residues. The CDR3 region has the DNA TGTGCCAGCAGCTTAGGGGGCTTTAATGAAAAACTGTTTTTT. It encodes CASSLGGFNEKLFF.

This CDR3 is CASSVGSVLRQETQYF. The CDR3 DNA follows: TGTGCCAGCAGCGTAGGGAGCGTACTGCGCCAAGAGACCCAGTACTTC. The rearrangement uses TRBV9 and TRBJ2-5; D ambiguous. V was clipped by 0 bases and J by 1 base, with 13 bases between them. The CDR3 is 16 amino acids. Germline V CDR1 and CDR2: SGDLS, YYNGEE.

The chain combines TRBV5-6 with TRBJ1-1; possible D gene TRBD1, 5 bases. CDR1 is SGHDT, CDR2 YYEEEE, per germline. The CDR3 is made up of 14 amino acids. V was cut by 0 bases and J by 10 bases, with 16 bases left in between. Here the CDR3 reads CASSLVGVRVGAFF. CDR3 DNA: TGTGCCAGCAGCTTGGTCGGTGTCAGGGTGGGAGCTTTCTTT.

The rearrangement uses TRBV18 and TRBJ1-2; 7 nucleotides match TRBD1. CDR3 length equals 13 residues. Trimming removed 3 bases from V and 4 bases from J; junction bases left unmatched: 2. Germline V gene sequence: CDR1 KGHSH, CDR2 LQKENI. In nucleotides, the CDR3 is TGTGCCAGCTCACCGGGACAGATCTATGGCTACACCTTC. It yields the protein CASSPGQIYGYTF. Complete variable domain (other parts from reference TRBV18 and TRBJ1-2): NAGVMQNPRHLVRRRGQEARLRCSPMKGHSHVYWYRQLPEEGLKFMVYLQKENIIDESGMPKERFSAEFPKEGPSILRIQQVVRGDSAAYFCASSPGQIYGYTFGSGTRLTVV.

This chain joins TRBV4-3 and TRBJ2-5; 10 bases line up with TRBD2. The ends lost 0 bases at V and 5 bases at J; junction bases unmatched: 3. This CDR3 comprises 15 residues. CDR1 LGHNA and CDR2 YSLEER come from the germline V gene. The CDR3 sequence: CASSQELAGLETQYF. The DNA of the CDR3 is TGCGCCAGCAGCCAAGAACTAGCGGGGTTGGAGACCCAGTACTTC.

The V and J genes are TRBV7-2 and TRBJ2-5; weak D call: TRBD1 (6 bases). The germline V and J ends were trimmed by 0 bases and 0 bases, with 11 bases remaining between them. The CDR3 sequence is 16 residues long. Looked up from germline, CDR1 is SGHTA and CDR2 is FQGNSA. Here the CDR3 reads CASSLALPGDQETQYF. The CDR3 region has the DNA TGTGCCAGCAGCTTAGCGCTACCAGGGGACCAAGAGACCCAGTACTTC. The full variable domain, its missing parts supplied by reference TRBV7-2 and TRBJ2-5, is GAGVSQSPSNKVTEKGKDVELRCDPISGHTALYWYRQSLGQGLEFLIYFQGNSAPDKSGLPSDRFSAERTGGSVSTLTIQRTQQEDSAVYLCASSLALPGDQETQYFGPGTRLLVL.

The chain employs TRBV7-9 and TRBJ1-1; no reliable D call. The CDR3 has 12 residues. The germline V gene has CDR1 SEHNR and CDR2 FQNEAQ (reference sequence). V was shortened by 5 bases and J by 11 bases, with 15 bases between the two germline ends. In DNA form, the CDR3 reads TGTGCCAGCAGCCTAGTCTCAAGAGAGGCTTTCTTT. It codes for CASSLVSREAFF. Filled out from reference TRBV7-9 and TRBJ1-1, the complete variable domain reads DTGVSQNPRHKITKRGQNVTFRCDPISEHNRLYWYRQTLGQGPEFLTYFQNEAQLEKSRLLSDRFSAERPKGSFSTLEIQRTEQGDSAMYLCASSLVSREAFFGQGTRLTVV.

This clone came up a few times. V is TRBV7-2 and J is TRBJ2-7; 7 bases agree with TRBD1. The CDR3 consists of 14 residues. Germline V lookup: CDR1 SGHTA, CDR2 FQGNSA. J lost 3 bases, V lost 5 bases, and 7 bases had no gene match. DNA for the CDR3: TGTGCCAGCAGCCCGGACAGGCAGAGCTACGAGCAGTACTTC. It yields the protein CASSPDRQSYEQYF. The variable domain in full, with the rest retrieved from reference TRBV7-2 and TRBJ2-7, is GAGVSQSPSNKVTEKGKDVELRCDPISGHTALYWYRQSLGQGLEFLIYFQGNSAPDKSGLPSDRFSAERTGGSVSTLTIQRTQQEDSAVYLCASSPDRQSYEQYFGPGTRLTVT.

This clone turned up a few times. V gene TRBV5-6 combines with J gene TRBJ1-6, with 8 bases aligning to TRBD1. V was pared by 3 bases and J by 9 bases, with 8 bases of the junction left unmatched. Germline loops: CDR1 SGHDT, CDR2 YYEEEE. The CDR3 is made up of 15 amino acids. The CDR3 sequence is CASSYWTGLGSPLHF. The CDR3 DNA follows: TGTGCCAGCAGCTACTGGACAGGGCTAGGTTCACCCCTCCACTTT. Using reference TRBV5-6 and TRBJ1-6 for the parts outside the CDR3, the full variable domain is DAGVTQSPTHLIKTRGQQVTLRCSPKSGHDTVSWYQQALGQGPQFIFQYYEEEERQRGNFPDRFSGHQFPNYSSELNVNALLLGDSALYLCASSYWTGLGSPLHFGNGTRLTVT.

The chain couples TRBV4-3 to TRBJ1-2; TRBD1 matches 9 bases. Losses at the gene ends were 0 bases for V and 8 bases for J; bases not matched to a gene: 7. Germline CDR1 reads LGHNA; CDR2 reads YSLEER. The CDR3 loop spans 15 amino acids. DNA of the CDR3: TGCGCCAGCAGCCAAGATTGGACAGGGGCGGGGGGCTACACCTTC. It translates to CASSQDWTGAGGYTF.

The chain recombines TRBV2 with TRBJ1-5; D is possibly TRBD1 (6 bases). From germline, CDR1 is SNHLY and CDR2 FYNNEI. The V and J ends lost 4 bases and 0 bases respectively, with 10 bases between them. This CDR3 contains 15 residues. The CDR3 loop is CASSGTENSNQPQHF. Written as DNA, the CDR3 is TGTGCCAGCAGTGGGACAGAAAATAGCAATCAGCCCCAGCATTTT.

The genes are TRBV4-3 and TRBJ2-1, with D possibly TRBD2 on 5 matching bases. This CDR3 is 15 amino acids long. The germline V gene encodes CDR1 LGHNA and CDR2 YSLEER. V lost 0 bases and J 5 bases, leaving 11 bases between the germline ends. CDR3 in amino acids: CASSQEASNDNEQFF. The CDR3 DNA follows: TGCGCCAGCAGCCAAGAGGCTAGCAACGACAATGAGCAGTTCTTC.

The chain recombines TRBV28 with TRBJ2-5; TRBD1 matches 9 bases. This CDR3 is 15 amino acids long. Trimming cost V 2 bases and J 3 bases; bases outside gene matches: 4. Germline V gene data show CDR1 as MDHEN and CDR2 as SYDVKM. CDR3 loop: CASSLPTGGEETQYF. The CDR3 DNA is TGTGCCAGCAGTTTACCAACAGGGGGCGAAGAGACCCAGTACTTC. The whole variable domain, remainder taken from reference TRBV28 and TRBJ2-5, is DVKVTQSSRYLVKRTGEKVFLECVQDMDHENMFWYRQDPGLGLRLIYFSYDVKMKEKGDIPEGYSVSREKKERFSLILESASTNQTSMYLCASSLPTGGEETQYFGPGTRLLVL.

CDR3 loop: CASSFLAGGPNEQYF. The CDR3 nucleotides are TGTGCCAGCAGTTTTCTAGCGGGAGGGCCTAACGAGCAGTACTTC. This chain connects TRBV27 to TRBJ2-7; 12 bases are a match to TRBD2. Per germline, CDR1 MNHEY and CDR2 SMNVEV (reference sequence). CDR3 length equals 15 residues. V lost 3 bases and J lost 5; bases outside the gene matches: 5.

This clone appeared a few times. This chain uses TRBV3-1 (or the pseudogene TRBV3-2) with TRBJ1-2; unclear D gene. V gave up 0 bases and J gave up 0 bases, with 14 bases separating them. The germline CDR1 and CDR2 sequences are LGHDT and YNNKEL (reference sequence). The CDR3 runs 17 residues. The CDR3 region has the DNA TGTGCCAGCAGCCAAGATTGGGGAGTCAAGGCTAACTATGGCTACACCTTC. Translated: CASSQDWGVKANYGYTF.

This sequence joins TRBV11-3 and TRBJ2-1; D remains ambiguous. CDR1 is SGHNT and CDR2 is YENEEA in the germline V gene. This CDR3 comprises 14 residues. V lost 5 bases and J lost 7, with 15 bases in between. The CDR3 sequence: CASSPRIGANEQFF. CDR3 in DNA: TGTGCCAGCAGCCCCCGGATAGGAGCGAATGAGCAGTTCTTC.

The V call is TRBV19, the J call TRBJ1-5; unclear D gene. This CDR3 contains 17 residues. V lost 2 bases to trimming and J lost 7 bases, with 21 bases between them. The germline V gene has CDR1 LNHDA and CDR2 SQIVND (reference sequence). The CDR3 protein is CASSIKSGLGSLQPQHF. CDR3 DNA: TGTGCCAGTAGTATAAAGTCAGGTTTGGGCTCATTGCAGCCCCAGCATTTT. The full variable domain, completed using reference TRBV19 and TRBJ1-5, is DGGITQSPKYLFRKEGQNVTLSCEQNLNHDAMYWYRQDPGQGLRLIYYSQIVNDFQKGDIAEGYSVSREKKESFPLTVTSAQKNPTAFYLCASSIKSGLGSLQPQHFGDGTRLSIL.